Listed below are T cell receptor beta chains from one sample, sequenced in a study of T cells expressing NK-cell markers. TCRdb derives one entry per CDR3 protein from the 5' RACE reads, leaving out DNA. This listing includes some 340,000 distinct CDR3 sequences. The sequenced sample consisted of blood T cells: a sorted CD56 or NKG2C T cell subset, CD4+ or CD8+ T cells, or bulk PBMC T cells (not recorded which). The receptors come from a man aged 18 to 69 in good health. The CDR3 runs from the conserved cysteine through the conserved F or W.

CASSQRRDRRTGELFF	TRBV14	TRBJ2-2
CATSRDRAAETQYF	TRBV15	TRBJ2-5
CASRQGDIQYF	TRBV5-1	TRBJ2-4
CASSRGTAKPYNEQFF	TRBV4-2	TRBJ2-1
CATSDPPGGGYNEQFF	TRBV24-1	TRBJ2-1
CASKREGPNNEQFF	TRBV19	TRBJ2-1
CASGLDSGTGVTEAFF	TRBV12-5	TRBJ1-1
CASSSPPVYHEQYF	TRBV28	TRBJ2-7
CASSEQDRWPLGANVLTF	TRBV2	TRBJ2-6
CASSLPPGGYTF	TRBV7-8	TRBJ1-2
CSAKKDSNNSPLHF	TRBV20-1	TRBJ1-6
CASVGQAGETQYF	TRBV2	TRBJ2-5
CASSLGGRLANTGELFF	TRBV5-6	TRBJ2-2
CASSYMGAGKNIQYF	TRBV6-5	TRBJ2-4
CAIPKITSGGTGELFF	TRBV28	TRBJ2-2